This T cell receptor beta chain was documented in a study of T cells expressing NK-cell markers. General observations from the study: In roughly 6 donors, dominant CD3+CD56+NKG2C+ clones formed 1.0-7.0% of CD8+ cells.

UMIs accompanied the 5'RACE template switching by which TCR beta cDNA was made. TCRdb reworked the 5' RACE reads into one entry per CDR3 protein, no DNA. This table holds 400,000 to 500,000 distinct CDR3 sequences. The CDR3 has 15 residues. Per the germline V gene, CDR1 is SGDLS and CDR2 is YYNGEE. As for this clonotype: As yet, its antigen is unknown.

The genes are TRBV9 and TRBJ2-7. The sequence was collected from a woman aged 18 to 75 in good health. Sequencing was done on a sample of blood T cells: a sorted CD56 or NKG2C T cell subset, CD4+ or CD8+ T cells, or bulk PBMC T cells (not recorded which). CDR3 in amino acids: CASSVGSDAIYEQYF.